This T cell receptor beta chain was sequenced for a study of blood T cell repertoires in COVID-19. This clone appeared a single time. The Seattle patients joined while their infection was active and were tracked longitudinally afterward. Here immunoSEQ multiplex PCR was the method, and the copy in TCRdb shows in-frame clones only, minus some. This sample carries 250,000 to 300,000 clones, 88% of them seen once, and the ten largest clones take about 10%. The CDR3 covers 17 residues. V dropped 5 bases and J dropped 3; count of bases not matched to a gene: 14. CDR1 is SNHLY, CDR2 FYNNEI, per germline. The receptor was isolated from a woman aged 25 to 39 with COVID-19, enrolled during active disease. The sample comprised peripheral blood. This rearrangement joins TRBV2 to TRBJ2-3, with TRBD1 matching 7 bases. In DNA, the CDR3 is TGTGCCAGCAGTCCCTCCTCCGGGACAGCCAAGACAGATACGCAGTATTTT. Translation gives CASSPSSGTAKTDTQYF.